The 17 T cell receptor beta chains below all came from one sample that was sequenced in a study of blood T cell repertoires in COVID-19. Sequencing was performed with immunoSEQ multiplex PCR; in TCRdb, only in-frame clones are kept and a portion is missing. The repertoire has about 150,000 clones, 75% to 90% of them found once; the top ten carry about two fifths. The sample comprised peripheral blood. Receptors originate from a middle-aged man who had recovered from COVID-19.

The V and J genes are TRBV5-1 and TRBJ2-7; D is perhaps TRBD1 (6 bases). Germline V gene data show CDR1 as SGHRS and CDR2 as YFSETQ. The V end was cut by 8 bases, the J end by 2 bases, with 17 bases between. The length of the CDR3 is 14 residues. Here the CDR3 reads CASTTGTLTYEQYF. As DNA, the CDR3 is TGCGCCAGTACAACCGGGACATTGACCTACGAGCAGTACTTC.

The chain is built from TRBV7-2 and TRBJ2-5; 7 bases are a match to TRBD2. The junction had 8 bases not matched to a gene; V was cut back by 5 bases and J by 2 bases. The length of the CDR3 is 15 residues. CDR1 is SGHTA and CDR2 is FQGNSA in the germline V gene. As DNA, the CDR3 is TGTGCCAGCAGCCTTCCGACTAGCAGACAAGAGACCCAGTACTTC. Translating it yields CASSLPTSRQETQYF. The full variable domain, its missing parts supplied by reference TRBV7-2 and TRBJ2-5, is GAGVSQSPSNKVTEKGKDVELRCDPISGHTALYWYRQSLGQGLEFLIYFQGNSAPDKSGLPSDRFSAERTGGSVSTLTIQRTQQEDSAVYLCASSLPTSRQETQYFGPGTRLLVL.

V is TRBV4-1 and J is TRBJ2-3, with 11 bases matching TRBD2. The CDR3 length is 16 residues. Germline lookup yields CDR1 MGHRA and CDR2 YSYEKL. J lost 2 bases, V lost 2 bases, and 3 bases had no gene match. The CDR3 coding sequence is TGCGCCAGCAGCCAAACTAGCGGGGGATTCACAGATACGCAGTATTTT. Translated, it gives CASSQTSGGFTDTQYF.

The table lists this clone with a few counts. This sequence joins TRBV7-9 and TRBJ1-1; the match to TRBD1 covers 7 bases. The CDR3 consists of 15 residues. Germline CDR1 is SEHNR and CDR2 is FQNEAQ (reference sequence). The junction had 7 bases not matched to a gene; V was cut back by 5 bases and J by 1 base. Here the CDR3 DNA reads TGTGCCAGCAGCCGCAGGACAGGCCCGAACACTGAAGCTTTCTTT. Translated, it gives CASSRRTGPNTEAFF.

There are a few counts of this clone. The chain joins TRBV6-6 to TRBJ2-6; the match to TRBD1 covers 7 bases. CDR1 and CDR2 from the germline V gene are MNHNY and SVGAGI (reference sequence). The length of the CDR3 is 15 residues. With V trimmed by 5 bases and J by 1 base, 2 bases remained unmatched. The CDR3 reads CASSMTGSGANVLTF. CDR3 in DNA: TGTGCCAGCAGTATGACAGGGTCTGGGGCCAACGTCCTGACTTTC.

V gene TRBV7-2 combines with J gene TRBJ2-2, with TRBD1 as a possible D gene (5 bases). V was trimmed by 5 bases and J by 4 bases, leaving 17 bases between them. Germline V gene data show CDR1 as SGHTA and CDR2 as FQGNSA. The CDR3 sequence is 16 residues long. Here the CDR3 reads CASSQTRAWSTGELFF. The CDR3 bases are TGTGCCAGCAGCCAGACCAGGGCATGGAGCACCGGGGAGCTGTTTTTT.

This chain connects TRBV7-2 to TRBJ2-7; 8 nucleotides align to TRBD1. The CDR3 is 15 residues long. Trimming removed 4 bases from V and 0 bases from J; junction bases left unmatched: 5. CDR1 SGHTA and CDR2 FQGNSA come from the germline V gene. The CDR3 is CASSYRDRSSYEQYF. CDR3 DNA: TGTGCCAGCAGCTACCGGGACAGGAGCTCCTACGAGCAGTACTTC.

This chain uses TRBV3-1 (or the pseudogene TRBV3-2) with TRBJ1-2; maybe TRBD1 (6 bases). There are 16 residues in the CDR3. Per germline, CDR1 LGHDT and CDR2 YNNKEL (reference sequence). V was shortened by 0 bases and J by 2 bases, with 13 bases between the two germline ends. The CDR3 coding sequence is TGTGCCAGCAGCCAAGATTTTAGTCAGGGGAACTATGGCTACACCTTC. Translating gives CASSQDFSQGNYGYTF.

The CDR3 is CASSVGTGGNTGELFF. The CDR3 DNA follows: TGTGCCAGCAGCGTGGGGACAGGGGGGAACACCGGGGAGCTGTTTTTT. The V gene is TRBV9, the J gene TRBJ2-2, with 11 bases identical to TRBD1. The CDR3 loop spans 16 amino acids. Trimming removed 2 bases from V and 1 base from J; junction bases left unmatched: 1. The germline gives CDR1 SGDLS, CDR2 YYNGEE.

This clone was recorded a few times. In DNA form, the CDR3 reads TGTGCCAGCAGCCAAGTTATCAGCTACGAGCAGTACTTC. Encoded protein: CASSQVISYEQYF. This chain links TRBV14 with TRBJ2-7, with D unclear. From germline, CDR1 is SGHDN and CDR2 FVKESK. Trimming pared 1 base from V and 3 bases from J, leaving 7 bases between. The CDR3 length is 13 residues.

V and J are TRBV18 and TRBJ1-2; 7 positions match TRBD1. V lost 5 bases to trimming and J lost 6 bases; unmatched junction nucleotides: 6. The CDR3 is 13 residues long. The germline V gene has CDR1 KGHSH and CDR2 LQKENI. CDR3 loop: CASSEMQGDGYTF. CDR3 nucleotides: TGTGCCAGCTCAGAAATGCAGGGGGATGGCTACACCTTC.

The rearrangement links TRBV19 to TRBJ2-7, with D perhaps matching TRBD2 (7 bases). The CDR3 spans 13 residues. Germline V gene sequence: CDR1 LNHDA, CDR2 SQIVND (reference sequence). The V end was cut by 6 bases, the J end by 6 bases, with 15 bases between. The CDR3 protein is CASSPGRGVEQYF. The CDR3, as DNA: TGTGCCAGTAGCCCTGGGAGGGGGGTCGAGCAGTACTTC.

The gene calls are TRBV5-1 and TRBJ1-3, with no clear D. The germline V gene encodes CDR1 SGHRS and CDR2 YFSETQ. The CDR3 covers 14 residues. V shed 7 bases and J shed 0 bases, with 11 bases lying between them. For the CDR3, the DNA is TGCGCCAGCTACGACACGAGCTCTGGAAACACCATATATTTT. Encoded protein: CASYDTSSGNTIYF.

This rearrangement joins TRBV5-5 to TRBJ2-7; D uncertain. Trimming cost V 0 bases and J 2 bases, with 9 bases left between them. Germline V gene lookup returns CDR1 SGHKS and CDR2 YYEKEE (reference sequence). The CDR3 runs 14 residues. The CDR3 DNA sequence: TGTGCCAGCAGCTTGGTCAGGAACCCCTACGAGCAGTACTTC. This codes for CASSLVRNPYEQYF.

In nucleotides, the CDR3 is TGTGCCAGCAGCTATCGCCGGACAGGGAATTTAGCGGAGACCCAGTACTTC. Translating it yields CASSYRRTGNLAETQYF. The J gene is TRBJ2-5, the V gene TRBV5-8; 8 bases are shared with TRBD1. The germline V gene encodes CDR1 SGHTS and CDR2 YDEGEE. This CDR3 contains 17 residues. The V segment lost 3 bases and the J segment 5 bases; nucleotides outside the gene matches: 15. Based on the CDR3 plus reference TRBV5-8 and TRBJ2-5, the full variable domain is EAGVTQSPTHLIKTRGQQATLRCSPISGHTSVYWYQQALGLGLQFLLWYDEGEERNRGNFPPRFSGRQFPNYSSELNVNALELEDSALYLCASSYRRTGNLAETQYFGPGTRLLVL.

In DNA, the CDR3 is TGCGCCAGCAGCCCCGGACAGGTTGCGGAGACCCAGTACTTC. Its protein is CASSPGQVAETQYF. The genes are TRBV5-1 and TRBJ2-5; 7 bases match TRBD1. The CDR3 runs 14 residues. V lost 4 bases to trimming and J lost 5 bases; unmatched junction nucleotides: 8. Germline loops: CDR1 SGHRS, CDR2 YFSETQ.

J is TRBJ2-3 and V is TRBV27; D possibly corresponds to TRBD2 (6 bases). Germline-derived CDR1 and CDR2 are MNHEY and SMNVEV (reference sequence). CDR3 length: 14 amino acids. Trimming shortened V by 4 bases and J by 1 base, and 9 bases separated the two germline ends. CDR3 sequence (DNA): TGTGCCAGCAGTTCGGGACTTCGCACAGATACGCAGTATTTT. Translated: CASSSGLRTDTQYF.